This passage covers 16 T cell receptor beta chains from one sample sequenced in a study of blood T cell repertoires in COVID-19. Some clones are missing from TCRdb's copy, which holds only in-frame ones; the method was immunoSEQ multiplex PCR. The sample records about 100,000 clones, roughly 92% being singletons. Input material: peripheral blood. The origin of the receptors is a man aged 50 to 59 with active COVID-19.

The rearrangement joins TRBV6-5 to TRBJ1-2; 10 positions agree with TRBD1. The CDR3 sequence is 13 residues long. Per the germline V gene, CDR1 is MNHEY and CDR2 is SVGAGI. The trim removed 6 bases at V and 5 bases at J, leaving 3 bases unmatched. The DNA for the CDR3 is TGTGCCAGCAGGCCGGGACAGGGGTATGGCTACACCTTC. Translated, it gives CASRPGQGYGYTF.

This sequence joins TRBV7-2 and TRBJ2-1, with D unresolved. Trimming stripped 5 bases from V and 8 bases from J, with 13 bases between. The germline CDR1 and CDR2 sequences are SGHTA and FQGNSA. CDR3 length equals 13 residues. Here the CDR3 reads CASSPPGLDEQFF. The DNA for the CDR3 is TGTGCCAGCAGCCCCCCGGGTCTCGATGAGCAGTTCTTC.

The chain combines TRBV11-1 with TRBJ2-2; 8 bases agree with TRBD1. With 7 bases clipped from V and 6 bases from J, the junction kept 13 bases outside the gene matches. This CDR3 is 16 amino acids long. CDR1 is SGHAT and CDR2 is FQDESV in the germline V gene (reference sequence). The CDR3 DNA follows: TGTGCCAGCACCTTGCTCAGGGGGCGGGCGGCCGGGGAGCTGTTTTTT. Its protein is CASTLLRGRAAGELFF.

This chain uses TRBV2 with TRBJ1-1; D is perhaps TRBD1 (6 bases). V lost 7 bases to trimming and J lost 0 bases, with 18 bases between them. Per the germline V gene, CDR1 is SNHLY and CDR2 is FYNNEI. The CDR3 extends over 16 amino acids. CDR3 nucleotides: TGTGCCAGCACCGGAAAGGGGACAAATATGAACACTGAAGCTTTCTTT. Protein product: CASTGKGTNMNTEAFF.

The rearrangement joins TRBV7-3 to TRBJ2-1, with TRBD1 matching over 7 bases. There are 16 residues in the CDR3. The germline V gene has CDR1 SGHTA and CDR2 FQGTGA. V shed 5 bases, J shed 4 bases, and the junction held 11 bases outside the gene matches. The chain's CDR3 is CASSLRGAGGYNEQFF. The DNA of the CDR3 is TGTGCCAGCAGCCTAAGAGGCGCAGGGGGATACAATGAGCAGTTCTTC. Variable domain in full (rest from reference TRBV7-3 and TRBJ2-1): GAGVSQTPSNKVTEKGKYVELRCDPISGHTALYWYRQSLGQGPEFLIYFQGTGAADDSGLPNDRFFAVRPEGSVSTLKIQRTERGDSAVYLCASSLRGAGGYNEQFFGPGTRLTVL.

This clone appeared once. The chain has TRBV7-2 and TRBJ2-2, with 11 nucleotides matching TRBD2. Losses at the gene ends were 2 bases for V and 6 bases for J; bases not matched to a gene: 5. The CDR3 contains 16 residues. CDR1 is SGHTA, CDR2 FQGNSA, per germline. The DNA of the CDR3 is TGTGCCAGCAGCTTACTTAGCGGGAGGGCATCCGGGGAGCTGTTTTTT. Protein product: CASSLLSGRASGELFF.

This clone appeared a few times. The V and J genes are TRBV14 and TRBJ1-1, with 8 bases fitting TRBD1. The V and J ends lost 0 bases and 1 base, in that order; junction bases with no gene match: 4. CDR3 length: 16 amino acids. Germline CDR1 and CDR2: SGHDN and FVKESK. As DNA, the CDR3 is TGTGCCAGCAGCCAAGATTACGACAGGGGGAACACTGAAGCTTTCTTT. This codes for CASSQDYDRGNTEAFF.

This chain connects TRBV3-1 (or the pseudogene TRBV3-2) to TRBJ2-7; a weak D match, TRBD2 (6 bases). CDR3 length: 16 residues. Trimming shortened V by 4 bases and J by 3 bases, and 19 bases separated the two germline ends. CDR1 LGHDT and CDR2 YNNKEL come from the germline V gene (reference sequence). DNA of the CDR3: TGTGCCAGCAGCCCCAATGTAGGGCGGGGAGTCTACGAGCAGTACTTC. This translates into CASSPNVGRGVYEQYF.

This sequence joins TRBV30 and TRBJ2-5, with 7 bases fitting TRBD2. The J segment lost 1 base and the V segment lost 1 base, leaving 3 bases of the junction unmatched. The germline V gene encodes CDR1 GTSNPN and CDR2 SVGIG (reference sequence). CDR3 size: 14 residues. CDR3 residues: CAWSGGLFQETQYF. The DNA of the CDR3 is TGTGCCTGGAGTGGGGGACTATTCCAAGAGACCCAGTACTTC.

V gene TRBV7-9 combines with J gene TRBJ1-6; TRBD1 matches 8 bases. The CDR3 length is 17 residues. J gave up 1 base and V 5 bases, and 7 bases lay outside the gene matches. Germline lookup yields CDR1 SEHNR and CDR2 FQNEAQ (reference sequence). This CDR3 is CASSPGQGVSYNSPLHF. The CDR3, as DNA: TGTGCCAGCAGCCCAGGACAGGGAGTATCCTATAATTCACCCCTCCACTTT.

V gene TRBV20-1 combines with J gene TRBJ2-7, with 9 bases matching TRBD2. The CDR3 sequence is 15 residues long. From germline, CDR1 is DFQATT and CDR2 SNEGSKA (reference sequence). J was trimmed by 3 bases and V by 3 bases; bases with no gene match: 9. The CDR3 DNA reads TGCAGTGCTAGTCCCGCTAGCGGGATGGGCTACGAGCAGTACTTC. Translation: CSASPASGMGYEQYF.

The chain joins TRBV7-2 to TRBJ2-7; possibly TRBD2 for D (6 bases). The CDR3 totals 15 residues. Germline-derived CDR1 and CDR2 are SGHTA and FQGNSA. V was cut by 1 base and J by 2 bases, with 12 bases left in between. CDR3 region: CASSLVLSGTYEQYF. The CDR3 bases are TGTGCCAGCAGCTTAGTGCTTAGCGGTACCTACGAGCAGTACTTC.

The chain employs TRBV28 and TRBJ1-5; D remains unclear. CDR3 length: 16 residues. Germline V gene sequence: CDR1 MDHEN, CDR2 SYDVKM. The V end was cut by 5 bases, the J end by 0 bases, with 14 bases between. The CDR3 reads CASSPSRLYSNQPQHF. Written as DNA, the CDR3 is TGTGCCAGCAGTCCCTCGAGGCTATATAGCAATCAGCCCCAGCATTTT. The full variable domain, its missing parts supplied by reference TRBV28 and TRBJ1-5, is DVKVTQSSRYLVKRTGEKVFLECVQDMDHENMFWYRQDPGLGLRLIYFSYDVKMKEKGDIPEGYSVSREKKERFSLILESASTNQTSMYLCASSPSRLYSNQPQHFGDGTRLSIL.

This chain joins TRBV29-1 and TRBJ2-7; unclear D gene. This CDR3 is 11 amino acids long. CDR1 is SQVTM and CDR2 is ANQGSEA in the germline V gene. Trimming stripped 4 bases from V and 0 bases from J, with 4 bases between. This CDR3 reads CSVAFSYEQYF. The DNA for the CDR3 is TGCAGCGTTGCGTTCTCCTACGAGCAGTACTTC.

This chain joins TRBV14 and TRBJ2-7; D may be TRBD2 (6 bases). Per the germline V gene, CDR1 is SGHDN and CDR2 is FVKESK. The CDR3 contains 14 residues. Between the trimmed V and J ends, which lost 1 base and 3 bases, there was a span of 10 bases. Here the CDR3 reads CASSQGRRGYEQYF. The CDR3 region has the DNA TGTGCCAGCAGCCAAGGGCGGAGGGGCTACGAGCAGTACTTC.

The chain employs TRBV5-4 and TRBJ2-7; D might be TRBD1 (6 bases). Germline CDR1 and CDR2: SGHNT and YYREEE (reference sequence). The CDR3 totals 14 residues. V lost 4 bases to trimming and J lost 0 bases, with 11 bases between them. CDR3 region: CASSPDRSSYEQYF. CDR3 sequence (DNA): TGTGCCAGCAGCCCCGACAGGAGCTCCTACGAGCAGTACTTC. The whole variable domain, filled in from reference TRBV5-4 and TRBJ2-7, reads ETGVTQSPTHLIKTRGQQVTLRCSSQSGHNTVSWYQQALGQGPQFIFQYYREEENGRGNFPPRFSGLQFPNYSSELNVNALELDDSALYLCASSPDRSSYEQYFGPGTRLTVT.